This note documents a single T cell receptor (beta chain) sequence. Its antigen remains unknown. Each donor was a Caucasian adult residing in Nashville, Tennessee. This sample stems from a study of shared clonotypes between healthy human individuals. Whole-study results and caveats: Owing to a small donor count, the genetic and exposure-history diversity represented was limited. It was expected that sequencing depth would affect clonotype sharing among donors.

Authors' processing steps: Junction-only sequences without quality scores came from ImmunoSEQ, so filtering differed. The repertoire was sequenced with immunoSEQ multiplex PCR; TCRdb's copy has only in-frame clones and lacks some. Clonal size and the V and J genes are those of that table, whereas D and trimming came from the DNA. This sample has a few million clones, with under 95% found just once. The germline V gene encodes CDR1 MNHNS and CDR2 SASEGT. The CDR3 spans 18 residues. The ends lost 4 bases at V and 2 bases at J; junction bases unmatched: 12. V is TRBV6-1 and J is TRBJ1-5; 9 bases line up with TRBD1. This receptor was taken from a man younger than 35 in good health. Some clones in this sample may be carry-over from other donors' samples. The source material was naive CD4+ T cells from PBMCs. The sample's subset: CD45RA+ positively selected. CDR3 sequence (DNA): TGTGCCAGCAGTGGTCCCGGACAGGGGTACCTGGGCAATCAGCCCCAGCATTTT. Amino acid sequence: CASSGPGQGYLGNQPQHF.